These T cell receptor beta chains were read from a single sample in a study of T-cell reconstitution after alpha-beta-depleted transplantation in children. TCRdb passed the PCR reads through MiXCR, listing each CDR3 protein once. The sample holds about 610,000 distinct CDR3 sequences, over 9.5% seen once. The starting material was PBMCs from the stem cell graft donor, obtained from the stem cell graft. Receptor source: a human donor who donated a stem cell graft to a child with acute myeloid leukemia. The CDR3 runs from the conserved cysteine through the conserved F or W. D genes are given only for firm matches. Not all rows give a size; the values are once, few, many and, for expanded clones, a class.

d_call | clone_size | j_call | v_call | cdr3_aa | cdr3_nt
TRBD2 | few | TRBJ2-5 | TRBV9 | CASSVEGLAKETQYF | TGTGCCAGCAGCGTAGAAGGACTAGCGAAAGAGACCCAGTACTTC
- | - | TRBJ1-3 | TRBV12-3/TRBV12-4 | CASREIGGRSGNTIYF | TGTGCCAGCAGAGAGATAGGTGGAAGGTCTGGAAACACCATATATTTT
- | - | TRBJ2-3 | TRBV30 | CAWSVLGLQHTDTQYF | TGTGCCTGGAGTGTACTCGGACTTCAGCACACAGATACGCAGTATTTT
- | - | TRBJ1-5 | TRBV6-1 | CASSETPAGIQPQHF | TGTGCCAGCAGTGAAACCCCGGCAGGGATCCAGCCCCAGCATTTT
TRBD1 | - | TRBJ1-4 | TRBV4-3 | CASSQNGGGTGEEKLFF | TGCGCCAGCAGCCAAAATGGTGGGGGGACAGGGGAAGAAAAACTGTTTTTT
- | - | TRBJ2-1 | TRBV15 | CATSSQGLLTYNEQFF | TGTGCCACCAGCAGCCAGGGATTACTAACCTACAATGAGCAGTTCTTC
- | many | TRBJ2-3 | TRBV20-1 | CSAPEDSDTQYF | TGCAGTGCTCCTGAGGATTCAGATACGCAGTATTTT
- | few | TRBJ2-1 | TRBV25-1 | CASSERPIVPKSSYNEQFF | TGTGCCAGCAGTGAGAGACCAATCGTCCCGAAAAGCTCCTACAATGAGCAGTTCTTC
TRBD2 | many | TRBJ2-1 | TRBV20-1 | CSARDRFWTSGRALENEQFF | TGCAGTGCTAGAGATAGGTTTTGGACTAGCGGGAGGGCCCTCGAGAATGAGCAGTTCTTC
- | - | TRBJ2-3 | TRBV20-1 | CSASPPTVTQYF | TGCAGTGCTAGTCCCCCGACCGTTACGCAGTATTTT
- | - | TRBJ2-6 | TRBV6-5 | CASSYGAAGANVLTF | TGTGCCAGCAGTTACGGGGCAGCTGGGGCCAACGTCCTGACTTTC
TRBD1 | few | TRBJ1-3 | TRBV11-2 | CASSPGTAANTIYF | TGTGCCAGCAGCCCCGGGACAGCAGCAAACACCATATATTTT
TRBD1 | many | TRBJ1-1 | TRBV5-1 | CASSIMPGTENTEAFF | TGCGCCAGCAGCATAATGCCCGGGACAGAGAACACTGAAGCTTTCTTT
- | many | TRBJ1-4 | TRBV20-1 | CSAKRLDEKLFF | TGCAGTGCTAAAAGACTGGATGAAAAACTGTTTTTT
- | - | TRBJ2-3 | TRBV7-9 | CASSPKSADTQYF | TGTGCCAGCAGCCCGAAATCGGCAGATACGCAGTATTTT
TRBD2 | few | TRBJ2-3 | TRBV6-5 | CASSYPLASDTQYF | TGTGCCAGCAGTTACCCACTAGCGTCAGATACGCAGTATTTT
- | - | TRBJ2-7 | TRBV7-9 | CASSPQEALVQYF | TGTGCCAGCAGCCCACAGGAAGCACTGGTGCAGTACTTC
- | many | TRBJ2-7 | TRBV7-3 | CASSLMGSSYEQYF | TGTGCCAGCAGCTTAATGGGCAGTTCCTACGAGCAGTACTTC
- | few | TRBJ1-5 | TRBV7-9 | CASSATGIGRQPQHF | TGTGCCAGCAGCGCAACAGGTATTGGTCGTCAGCCCCAGCATTTT
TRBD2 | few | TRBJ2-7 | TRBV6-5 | CASSYIAGAHEQYF | TGTGCCAGCAGTTACATAGCGGGAGCCCACGAGCAGTACTTC
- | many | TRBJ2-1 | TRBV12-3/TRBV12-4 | CASSPRRELGRNEQFF | TGTGCCAGCAGTCCCCGCCGGGAGTTGGGGCGTAATGAGCAGTTCTTC
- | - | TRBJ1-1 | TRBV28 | CASSLIGMNTEAFF | TGTGCCAGCAGTTTAATCGGTATGAACACTGAAGCTTTCTTT
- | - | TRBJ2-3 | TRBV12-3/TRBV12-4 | CASSGHGGDTQYF | TGTGCCAGCAGTGGGCATGGGGGAGATACGCAGTATTTT
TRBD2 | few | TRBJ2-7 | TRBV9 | CASSVGGAGAIEQYF | TGTGCCAGCAGCGTAGGAGGGGCGGGAGCTATCGAGCAGTACTTC
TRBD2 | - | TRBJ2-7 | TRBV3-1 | CASSQVVGNQAGDPFNEQYF | TGTGCCAGCAGCCAAGTGGTTGGGAATCAAGCGGGAGACCCCTTCAACGAGCAGTACTTC
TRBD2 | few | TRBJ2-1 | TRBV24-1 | CATSDPGVAGAHEQFF | TGTGCCACCAGTGATCCCGGGGTAGCGGGAGCCCATGAGCAGTTCTTC
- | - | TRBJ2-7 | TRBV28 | CASSYPVGSAYEQYF | TGTGCCAGCAGTTATCCGGTCGGCTCGGCCTACGAGCAGTACTTC
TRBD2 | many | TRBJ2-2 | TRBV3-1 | CASSLAGTSGRAVTGELFF | TGTGCCAGCAGCCTAGCCGGGACTAGCGGGAGGGCAGTCACCGGGGAGCTGTTTTTT
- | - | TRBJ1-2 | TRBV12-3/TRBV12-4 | CASSRLEGYTF | TGTGCCAGCAGCCGACTAGAAGGCTACACCTTC
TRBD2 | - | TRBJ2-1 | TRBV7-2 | CASSSDPGLEFVDEQFF | TGTGCCAGCAGTTCCGACCCGGGACTAGAGTTCGTCGATGAGCAGTTCTTC
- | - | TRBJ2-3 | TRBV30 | CAWSVGGQQRDTQYF | TGTGCCTGGAGTGTAGGGGGGCAACAGCGCGATACGCAGTATTTT
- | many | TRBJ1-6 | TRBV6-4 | CASSGNANSPLHF | TGTGCCAGCAGTGGGAACGCTAATTCACCCCTCCACTTT
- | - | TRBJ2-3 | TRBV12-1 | CASSVGRGPTQYF | TGTGCCAGCAGCGTTGGCAGGGGACCTACGCAGTATTTT
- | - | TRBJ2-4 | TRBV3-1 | CASSQLKNIQYF | TGTGCCAGCAGCCAGCTAAAAAACATTCAGTACTTC
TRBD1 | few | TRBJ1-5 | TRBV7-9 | CASSVQGALNQPQHF | TGTGCCAGCAGCGTCCAGGGGGCCCTCAATCAGCCCCAGCATTTT
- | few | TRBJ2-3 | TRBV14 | CASNGDTDTQYF | TGTGCCAGCAACGGGGACACAGATACGCAGTATTTT
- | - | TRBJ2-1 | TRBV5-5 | CASSLALGEFF | TGTGCCAGCAGCTTAGCGCTAGGGGAGTTCTTC
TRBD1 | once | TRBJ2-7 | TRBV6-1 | CASSRPRDSPFVQEQYF | TGTGCCAGCAGTCGCCCCCGGGACAGTCCTTTTGTCCAGGAGCAGTACTTC
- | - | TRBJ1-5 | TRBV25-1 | CASSHPGMGQPQHF | TGTGCCAGCAGCCATCCAGGAATGGGTCAGCCCCAGCATTTT
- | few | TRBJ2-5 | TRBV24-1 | CATSDSIRGTQETQYF | TGTGCCACCAGTGATTCTATAAGGGGGACTCAAGAGACCCAGTACTTC